This T cell receptor beta chain was found in a study of blood T cells in healthy people across ages. Study-level findings and limits: PBMCs that were unsorted prevented a conclusive naive versus antigen-experienced comparison. It was held that the diversity estimates obtained from one million T cells were underestimates.

Then a second PCR, running roughly 7 to 12 cycles, was carried out with a sample-barcoded 5' primer and a J-beta primer mix. Each of the cDNA molecules was tagged by a template-switch adaptor with 12 random nucleotides. In TCRdb, the 5' RACE reads were re-called with MiXCR into one record per CDR3 protein. Of about 720,000 distinct CDR3 sequences listed, over 20% are singletons. Germline V CDR1 and CDR2: ENHRY, SYGVKD. CDR3 size: 15 residues. V gave up 4 bases and J gave up 1 base, with 14 bases separating them. As concerns this clonotype: Its antigen is not known.

The sequenced sample was blood. This receptor was taken from a man aged 65-85 years in good health. The V gene is TRBV10-3, the J gene TRBJ2-7; TRBD2 might be the D (6 bases). CDR3 in amino acids: CAISGRDFTSYEQYF. The CDR3 coding sequence is TGTGCCATCAGTGGCCGGGACTTCACTTCCTACGAGCAGTACTTC.